This passage covers 23 T cell receptor beta chains from one sample sequenced in a study of spatial heterogeneity in lung cancer (dated by TCRdb to the late 2010s). Per the publication, the time point label means: sample taken at primary tumor resection. Whole RNA extracted from tumor and nontumor lung tissue, or from cryopreserved PBMC samples, was used for TCR sequencing without cell sorting. The library was generated by 5' RACE. Sequencer: NextSeq 500. Through fastp at Q25 and MiXCR, TCRdb rebuilt clones from the public reads, retaining in-frame beta chains. For every CDR3 protein sequence, its rows merge into one entry that carries the most common genes and DNA. The sample records about 52,000 distinct CDR3 sequences, roughly 7% of which are singletons. The top ten clones comprise 2.9% of the sample. The source material was PBMCs, sampled at surgery. These receptors originate from a female donor with early-stage non-small cell lung cancer.

This clonotype was seen many times. The V gene is TRBV19, the J gene TRBJ2-5; D is possibly TRBD1 or TRBD2 (5 bases each). Trimming took off 10 bases at V and 5 bases at J, with 14 bases between the two ends. This CDR3 has 12 amino acids. Germline V gene data show CDR1 as LNHDA and CDR2 as SQIVND (reference sequence). In DNA form, the CDR3 reads TGTGCCACCTCCGGGACGAAGGAGACCCAGTACTTC. It encodes CATSGTKETQYF.

This clonotype has a count of ten or more. The CDR3 coding sequence is TGTGCCAGCTCACCACGTGTGTTTGAGCAGTTCTTC. It specifies CASSPRVFEQFF. V is TRBV18 and J is TRBJ2-1; the D is unclear. CDR1 is KGHSH, CDR2 LQKENI, per germline. The length of the CDR3 is 12 residues. V was shortened by 1 base and J by 9 bases, with 7 bases between the two germline ends.

This clonotype has a count of ten or more. This rearrangement joins TRBV4-2 to TRBJ2-1, with 8 bases identical to TRBD2. The CDR3 has 17 residues. Germline CDR1 is LGHNA and CDR2 is YNFKEQ. V shed 4 bases and J 5 bases; nucleotides not matched to a gene: 13. The CDR3: CASSPATRGGKNNEQFF. The DNA of the CDR3 is TGTGCCAGCAGCCCAGCCACTCGGGGGGGTAAGAACAATGAGCAGTTCTTC.

There are many counts of this clonotype. CDR3 nucleotide sequence: TGTGCCAGCAGTTTATTGGGGGGCGAGGAATATTCACCCCTCCACTTT. This sequence encodes CASSLLGGEEYSPLHF. This chain uses TRBV28 with TRBJ1-6; D might be TRBD1 (6 bases). Deletions cut 1 base from V and 8 bases from J, with 15 bases between. CDR3 length: 16 amino acids. Germline CDR1 reads MDHEN; CDR2 reads SYDVKM. The full variable domain, rest sourced from reference TRBV28 and TRBJ1-6, is DVKVTQSSRYLVKRTGEKVFLECVQDMDHENMFWYRQDPGLGLRLIYFSYDVKMKEKGDIPEGYSVSREKKERFSLILESASTNQTSMYLCASSLLGGEEYSPLHFGNGTRLTVT.

The J gene is TRBJ2-1, the V gene TRBV7-2, with D possibly being TRBD2 (5 bases). CDR3 size: 14 residues. V lost 0 bases and J lost 7, with 10 bases in between. Germline values: CDR1 SGHTA, CDR2 FQGNSA. This CDR3 is CASSLARVANEQFF. In DNA form, the CDR3 reads TGTGCCAGCAGCTTAGCGCGGGTAGCGAATGAGCAGTTCTTC.

In its sample, this clonotype was seen many times. The chain joins TRBV29-1 to TRBJ2-3, with 8 nucleotides matching TRBD1. Germline trimming cut 5 bases from V and 5 bases from J; bases unmatched to any gene: 6. The germline V gene encodes CDR1 SQVTM and CDR2 ANQGSEA. The CDR3 extends over 13 amino acids. In DNA, the CDR3 is TGCAGCGTTTTTACAGGGGGTGGAGATACGCAGTATTTT. Translated, it gives CSVFTGGGDTQYF.

This clonotype was counted many times. For the CDR3, the DNA is TGTGCCAGCAGTTTTCAGGGTTACGAGCAGTACTTC. Translation: CASSFQGYEQYF. The chain combines TRBV12-3 or TRBV12-4 with TRBJ2-7, with D perhaps matching TRBD1 (5 bases). There are 12 residues in the CDR3. Deletions cut 3 bases from V and 4 bases from J, with 7 bases between.

In its sample, this clonotype was seen many times. The genes are TRBV3-1 and TRBJ2-3; TRBD2 aligns across 7 bases. There are 15 residues in the CDR3. CDR1 is LGHDT, CDR2 YNNKEL, per germline (reference sequence). V trimming: 4 bases; J trimming: 3 bases; junction bases outside the gene matches: 7. The CDR3 DNA reads as TGTGCCAGCAGCCTCTCCGGGACTAATACAGATACGCAGTATTTT. It specifies CASSLSGTNTDTQYF.

Ten or more counts support this clonotype. The chain links TRBV30 to TRBJ1-5; tentative D call: TRBD1 (5 bases). The CDR3 covers 16 residues. V was trimmed by 2 bases and J by 0 bases, leaving 14 bases between them. Germline V CDR1 and CDR2: GTSNPN, SVGIG (reference sequence). This CDR3 reads CAWSPGPRYSNQPQHF. The CDR3 DNA is TGTGCCTGGAGTCCGGGACCGAGATATAGCAATCAGCCCCAGCATTTT.

This clonotype was seen a few times. The chain uses TRBV7-2 and TRBJ2-5, with 7 bases lining up with TRBD2. This CDR3 spans 14 amino acids. Germline loops: CDR1 SGHTA, CDR2 FQGNSA. V was pared by 0 bases and J by 4 bases, with 2 bases of the junction left unmatched. The CDR3 here is CASSLAGRGETQYF. DNA for the CDR3: TGTGCCAGCAGCTTAGCGGGGAGGGGAGAGACCCAGTACTTC.

CDR3 protein: CASSTRDRVNSPLHF. The DNA of the CDR3 is TGTGCCAGCAGTACCCGGGACAGGGTAAATTCACCCCTCCACTTT. The chain carries TRBV6-5 and TRBJ1-6; 9 positions match TRBD1. The CDR3 consists of 15 residues. J gave up 7 bases and V 5 bases, and 6 bases lay outside the gene matches. Per germline, CDR1 MNHEY and CDR2 SVGAGI.

This clonotype has at least ten counts. The rearrangement joins TRBV20-1 to TRBJ2-7; D uncertain. This CDR3 region has 15 residues. Germline lookup yields CDR1 DFQATT and CDR2 SNEGSKA (reference sequence). Trimming cost V 0 bases and J 0 bases, with 12 bases left between them. Written as DNA, the CDR3 is TGCAGTGCTAGAGATGGTTGGGCTAGCTCCTACGAGCAGTACTTC. This sequence encodes CSARDGWASSYEQYF.

This clonotype has just a few counts. This sequence joins TRBV4-3 and TRBJ1-2; a possible D gene is TRBD1 (6 bases). Trimming cost V 4 bases and J 2 bases, with 17 bases left between them. The CDR3 covers 16 residues. The V gene's germline CDR1 is LGHNA and CDR2 YSLEER. This chain's CDR3 is CASSLTGGKTNYGYTF. The CDR3 bases are TGCGCCAGCAGCCTGACAGGCGGAAAAACAAACTATGGCTACACCTTC.

This clonotype turned up a few times. The V and J genes are TRBV20-1 and TRBJ2-1; D may be TRBD1 (6 bases). Germline CDR1 reads DFQATT; CDR2 reads SNEGSKA (reference sequence). Trimming took 5 bases from V and 7 from J, leaving 15 bases between them. The CDR3 loop spans 13 amino acids. The CDR3, as DNA: TGCAGTGCTGGTACAGGGCTAGGGAATGAGCAGTTCTTC. As protein: CSAGTGLGNEQFF.

The chain has TRBV4-1 and TRBJ1-5; 10 nucleotides match TRBD1. Germline V gene sequence: CDR1 MGHRA, CDR2 YSYEKL. The CDR3 extends over 16 amino acids. V shed 0 bases, J shed 5 bases, and the junction held 4 bases outside the gene matches. This CDR3 reads CASSQDPGQGYQPQHF. The CDR3 DNA is TGCGCCAGCAGCCAAGACCCGGGACAGGGGTATCAGCCCCAGCATTTT.

The sample holds many counts of this clonotype. The chain joins TRBV11-2 to TRBJ1-6; a possible D gene is TRBD1 (5 bases). The length of the CDR3 is 16 residues. V gave up 1 base and J gave up 8 bases, with 15 bases separating them. Germline loops: CDR1 SGHAT, CDR2 FQNNGV. CDR3 DNA sequence: TGTGCCAGCAGCTTAGTGGGCAGGGTGATTGATTCACCCCTCCACTTT. Its protein product is CASSLVGRVIDSPLHF.

In its sample, this clonotype was seen a few times. The chain joins TRBV20-1 to TRBJ1-1, with TRBD1 as a possible D gene (5 bases). The V gene's germline CDR1 is DFQATT and CDR2 SNEGSKA (reference sequence). V was cut by 3 bases and J by 4 bases, with 12 bases left in between. This CDR3 comprises 13 residues. The CDR3: CSASSGGGTEAFF. In nucleotides, the CDR3 is TGCAGTGCTAGCAGCGGGGGGGGCACTGAAGCTTTCTTT.

This clonotype came up many times. In DNA, the CDR3 is TGTGCCAGCAGCCCAGACAGAGAGTATGGCTACACCTTC. Residues: CASSPDREYGYTF. V usage is TRBV12-3 or TRBV12-4 and J usage is TRBJ1-2, with a weak D call TRBD1 (5 bases). Trimming cost V 6 bases and J 5 bases, with 13 bases left between them. The CDR3 is made up of 13 amino acids.

The sample holds a few counts of this clonotype. The CDR3 spells CASSHPRDRRLANYGYTF. The CDR3 nucleotides are TGCGCCAGCAGCCATCCCCGGGACAGGAGGCTAGCTAACTATGGCTACACCTTC. The chain is built from TRBV4-1 and TRBJ1-2, with 8 bases aligning to TRBD1. Germline V gives CDR1 MGHRA, CDR2 YSYEKL. V lost 3 bases to trimming and J lost 0 bases; unmatched junction nucleotides: 12. The CDR3 has 18 amino acids.

The chain has TRBV19 and TRBJ1-2; D gene unclear. CDR3 length equals 13 residues. V gave up 4 bases and J gave up 4 bases, with 10 bases separating them. Germline CDR1 reads LNHDA; CDR2 reads SQIVND (reference sequence). This chain's CDR3 is CASSTPDGYGYTF. The DNA for the CDR3 is TGTGCCAGTAGTACCCCGGACGGCTATGGCTACACCTTC.

This clonotype was observed a few times. The chain employs TRBV6-6 and TRBJ2-7; 8 bases line up with TRBD2. CDR1 and CDR2 (germline): MNHNY, SVGAGI (reference sequence). Trimming removed 2 bases from V and 7 bases from J; junction bases left unmatched: 7. This CDR3 has 14 amino acids. CDR3 sequence: CASSYPGRAEEQYF. CDR3 bases: TGTGCCAGCAGTTACCCCGGGAGGGCTGAGGAGCAGTACTTC.

At least ten counts were recorded for this clonotype. This chain links TRBV29-1 with TRBJ1-2; 8 positions agree with TRBD1. Per germline, CDR1 SQVTM and CDR2 ANQGSEA. The CDR3 has 14 residues. V was clipped by 4 bases and J by 5 bases; unmatched bases: 9. The CDR3 is CSVALDREFYGYTF. Here the CDR3 DNA reads TGCAGCGTTGCGCTGGACAGGGAGTTTTATGGCTACACCTTC.

The chain is built from TRBV28 and TRBJ2-1, with D unclear. V was cut by 6 bases and J by 8 bases, with 8 bases left in between. CDR1 MDHEN and CDR2 SYDVKM come from the germline V gene. The CDR3 consists of 11 residues. The CDR3 region is CASRHWDEQFF. For the CDR3, the DNA is TGTGCCAGCAGGCATTGGGATGAGCAGTTCTTC.